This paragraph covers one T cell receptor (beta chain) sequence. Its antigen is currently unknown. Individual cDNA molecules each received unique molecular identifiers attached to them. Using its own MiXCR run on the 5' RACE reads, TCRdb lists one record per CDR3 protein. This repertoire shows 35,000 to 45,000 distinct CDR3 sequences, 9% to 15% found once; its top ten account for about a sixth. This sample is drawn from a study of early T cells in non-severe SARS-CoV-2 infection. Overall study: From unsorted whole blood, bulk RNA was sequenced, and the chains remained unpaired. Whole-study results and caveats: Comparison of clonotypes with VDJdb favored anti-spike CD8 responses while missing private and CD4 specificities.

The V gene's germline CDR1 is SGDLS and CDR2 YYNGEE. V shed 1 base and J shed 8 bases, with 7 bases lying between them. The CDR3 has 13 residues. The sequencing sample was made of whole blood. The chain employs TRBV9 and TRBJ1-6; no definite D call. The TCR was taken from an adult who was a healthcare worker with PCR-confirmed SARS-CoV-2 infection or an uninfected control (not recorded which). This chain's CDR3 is CASSVFGDSPLHF. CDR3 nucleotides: TGTGCCAGCAGCGTATTCGGGGATTCACCCCTCCACTTT. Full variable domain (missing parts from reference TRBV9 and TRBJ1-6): DSGVTQTPKHLITATGQRVTLRCSPRSGDLSVYWYQQSLDQGLQFLIQYYNGEERAKGNILERFSAQQFPDLHSELNLSSLELGDSALYFCASSVFGDSPLHFGNGTRLTVT.